Listed below are T cell receptor beta chains from one sample, sequenced in a study of T-cell memory formation after mild COVID-19. MiXCR, run by TCRdb on the 5' RACE reads, gives a single entry per CDR3 protein. The data contain some 310,000 distinct CDR3 sequences, roughly 20% of them singletons. The sequenced sample was PBMCs or a T cell subset sorted from them (not recorded which). The source is a man aged 18 to 29 who had mild COVID-19 (a few samples of this study predate the infection). Cell type and time point are not known. The conserved cysteine and the conserved F or W are not part of the CDR3 here.

V,J,CDR3
TRBV7-8,TRBJ1-6,ASQTGVGSPLH
TRBV29-1,TRBJ2-7,SVRTGTGITSSVEQY
TRBV12-3/TRBV12-4,TRBJ2-4,ASSFGSGDIQY
TRBV4-3,TRBJ1-2,ASSPTAGGNYGYT
TRBV4-2,TRBJ2-5,ASSPSGPQETQY
TRBV10-3,TRBJ1-5,AISESEGGEDQPQH
TRBV12-3/TRBV12-4,TRBJ1-2,ASSFGSLGYT
TRBV20-1,TRBJ1-5,SARIQGRGNQPQH
TRBV5-1,TRBJ1-1,ASSPTAGGTEAF
TRBV5-1,TRBJ2-3,ASSTGQAIDTQY
TRBV7-7,TRBJ2-3,ASSLDRVDTQY
TRBV5-1,TRBJ1-1,ASSSRTGQIMNTEAF
TRBV7-9,TRBJ2-3,ASSHSRGFPTDTQY
TRBV6-5,TRBJ1-4,ASSPSRRLDKKLF
TRBV6-5,TRBJ2-1,ASSVGGLHSYNEQF
TRBV24-1,TRBJ2-3,ASGFGDTQY
TRBV7-2,TRBJ1-2,ASTRTGERGYT
TRBV6-2/TRBV6-3,TRBJ2-2,ASSPRLARELF
TRBV6-6,TRBJ2-7,ASSKRGPSSYEQY
TRBV7-6,TRBJ1-6,ASSLGSRGANSPLH
TRBV2,TRBJ2-2,ASSADTGELF
TRBV20-1,TRBJ1-2,SAHSQGGYGYT
TRBV13,TRBJ2-7,ASSPRTSYEQY
TRBV6-2/TRBV6-3,TRBJ2-5,ASSPGDRLTQY
TRBV20-1,TRBJ2-3,SAPGTGGLTSTDTQY
TRBV5-5,TRBJ1-2,ASSLSGTGGYT
TRBV12-3/TRBV12-4,TRBJ2-1,ASSLFRGQNEQF
TRBV20-1,TRBJ2-5,SAGPGAWETQY
TRBV19,TRBJ1-1,ASSIDEDRPTEAF
TRBV5-1,TRBJ2-7,ASSLVEAGAYEQY
TRBV7-9,TRBJ2-7,AIGGNSYEQY
TRBV28,TRBJ2-2,ASNEEAGELF
TRBV9,TRBJ2-3,ASSSASGGADTQY
TRBV10-3,TRBJ1-1,AISEPGQGGTEAF
TRBV7-6,TRBJ2-1,ASSLSGGLTYNEQF
TRBV5-5,TRBJ1-4,ASRFDRGNYEKLF
TRBV5-1,TRBJ2-7,ASSPHGGLAVYEQY
TRBV7-9,TRBJ2-2,ASSLATGDHTGELF
TRBV9,TRBJ1-3,ASSVHGNSGNTIY
TRBV7-8,TRBJ1-5,ASSFTVGGNQPQH
TRBV11-2,TRBJ1-2,ASSLAGTVGYT
TRBV19,TRBJ2-1,ASSKDRVYNEQF
TRBV7-3,TRBJ1-2,ASSRTPTTALDYGYT
TRBV5-1,TRBJ1-4,ASSLTGLANEKLF
TRBV29-1,TRBJ1-1,SAEGPMNTEAF
TRBV20-1,TRBJ2-5,SAQPGGGGETQY
TRBV6-2/TRBV6-3,TRBJ1-1,ASTPGELNTEAF
TRBV6-5,TRBJ2-7,ASSQRTGNTYEQY
TRBV5-1,TRBJ1-2,ASSTTGGDGYT
TRBV6-2/TRBV6-3,TRBJ2-5,ASTATGTILRETQY